This paragraph covers one T cell receptor beta chain sequence. Trimming stripped 5 bases from V and 7 bases from J, with 12 bases between. The CDR3 consists of 13 residues. TCRdb's table, derived via immunoSEQ multiplex PCR, lists solely in-frame clones and lacks some. The data contain 200,000 to 250,000 clones, around 90% of them singletons. The sample belongs to a study of blood T cell repertoires in COVID-19. The sample consisted of peripheral blood. This clonotype was sampled from a woman between 18 and 29 years old who had recovered from COVID-19. The chain is built from TRBV12-3 or TRBV12-4 and TRBJ2-1; D not resolved. The DNA of the CDR3 is TGTGCCAGCAGTCCCGGTCCCCCGAATGAGCAGTTCTTC. Translating gives CASSPGPPNEQFF.